Following are 13 T cell receptor beta chains from one sample sequenced in a study of blood T cell repertoires in COVID-19. Clones were sequenced by immunoSEQ multiplex PCR, and TCRdb holds only the in-frame ones, with some missing. This table has over 55,000 clones, about 84% appearing once. Sequences were obtained from peripheral blood. Receptors originate from a human donor in a cohort sampled during active COVID-19.

This chain links TRBV30 with TRBJ1-2, with 9 positions matching TRBD1. Germline CDR1 GTSNPN, CDR2 SVGIG (reference sequence). This CDR3 has 13 amino acids. J was trimmed by 6 bases and V by 0 bases; bases with no gene match: 2. The CDR3 region has the DNA TGTGCCTGGAGTGTAGGGACAGGGAATGGCTACACCTTC. Its translation is CAWSVGTGNGYTF. The variable domain in full, with the rest retrieved from reference TRBV30 and TRBJ1-2, is SQTIHQWPATLVQPVGSPLSLECTVEGTSNPNLYWYRQAAGRGLQLLFYSVGIGQISSEVPQNLSASRPQDRQFILSSKKLLLSDSGFYLCAWSVGTGNGYTFGSGTRLTVV.

The chain carries TRBV7-9 and TRBJ2-1; 13 bases fit TRBD2. Germline V gives CDR1 SEHNR, CDR2 FQNEAQ (reference sequence). The length of the CDR3 is 16 residues. With 4 bases clipped from V and 7 bases from J, the junction kept 7 bases outside the gene matches. CDR3 region: CASSSITSGGVNEQFF. In DNA form, the CDR3 reads TGTGCCAGCAGCTCGATCACTAGCGGGGGGGTAAATGAGCAGTTCTTC.

The chain's CDR3 is CASSVWTSGGRNEQFF. The DNA of the CDR3 is TGTGCCAGCAGCGTTTGGACTAGCGGGGGGCGAAATGAGCAGTTCTTC. This chain connects TRBV9 to TRBJ2-1, with 14 bases aligning to TRBD2. CDR1 is SGDLS and CDR2 is YYNGEE in the germline V gene. With 2 bases clipped from V and 7 bases from J, the junction kept 5 bases outside the gene matches. This CDR3 comprises 16 residues.

V usage is TRBV7-3 and J usage is TRBJ2-1, with TRBD2 matching 8 bases. J lost 8 bases, V lost 2 bases, and 8 bases had no gene match. The CDR3 consists of 15 residues. CDR1 and CDR2 (germline): SGHTA, FQGTGA. The CDR3 sequence is CASSLQRGPGHEQFF. In DNA, the CDR3 is TGTGCCAGCAGCTTACAGCGGGGGCCAGGCCATGAGCAGTTCTTC.

J is TRBJ1-2 and V is TRBV7-3, with D possibly TRBD1 on 5 matching bases. The CDR3 runs 14 residues. Trimming removed 5 bases from V and 6 bases from J, with 16 bases in between. CDR1 and CDR2 (germline): SGHTA, FQGTGA. The CDR3 reads CASSPARQHNGYTF. DNA for the CDR3: TGTGCCAGCAGCCCCGCTAGACAGCACAATGGCTACACCTTC. Complete variable domain (other parts from reference TRBV7-3 and TRBJ1-2): GAGVSQTPSNKVTEKGKYVELRCDPISGHTALYWYRQSLGQGPEFLIYFQGTGAADDSGLPNDRFFAVRPEGSVSTLKIQRTERGDSAVYLCASSPARQHNGYTFGSGTRLTVV.

The chain employs TRBV11-2 and TRBJ2-5; 8 bases align to TRBD2. The CDR3 loop spans 16 amino acids. Germline V gene lookup returns CDR1 SGHAT and CDR2 FQNNGV. The V segment lost 5 bases and the J segment 4 bases; nucleotides outside the gene matches: 12. The CDR3 region is CASSQTRGGRSETQYF. The CDR3, as DNA: TGTGCCAGCAGCCAAACCCGCGGGGGGCGATCAGAGACCCAGTACTTC.

The J gene is TRBJ2-5, the V gene TRBV28; TRBD1 matches at 7 bases. Germline V gives CDR1 MDHEN, CDR2 SYDVKM. V lost 7 bases, J lost 5 bases, and 16 bases stayed unmatched. The CDR3 is 16 amino acids. CDR3 sequence (DNA): TGTGCCAGCACCCCTAGTTTAAGGGGGCGACTCGAGACCCAGTACTTC. Translation: CASTPSLRGRLETQYF.

This chain uses TRBV7-8 with TRBJ2-1; possible D gene TRBD1, 6 bases. There are 16 residues in the CDR3. V lost 4 bases and J lost 6, with 19 bases in between. Germline V gene lookup returns CDR1 SGHVS and CDR2 FQNEAQ. The CDR3 DNA is TGTGCCAGCAGCTACAAAACAGGGTCCGGGATCAATGAGCAGTTCTTC. Encoded protein: CASSYKTGSGINEQFF.

The chain employs TRBV4-1 and TRBJ2-7, with TRBD1 matching over 8 bases. CDR3 size: 14 residues. In germline, CDR1 is MGHRA, CDR2 YSYEKL. Unmatched junction bases numbered 11, after V lost 6 bases and J lost 7 bases. Written as DNA, the CDR3 is TGCGCCAGCAGACCCACAGGGGGGCCGGGGGAGCAGTACTTC. Protein product: CASRPTGGPGEQYF.

This chain uses TRBV29-1 with TRBJ1-1; 9 nucleotides agree with TRBD1. This CDR3 contains 13 residues. The V segment lost 5 bases and the J segment 6 bases; nucleotides outside the gene matches: 7. Germline V CDR1 and CDR2: SQVTM, ANQGSEA. CDR3 protein: CSVREQGAAEAFF. The CDR3 DNA follows: TGCAGCGTTCGTGAACAGGGGGCCGCTGAAGCTTTCTTT.

The genes are TRBV5-6 and TRBJ2-2; weak D call: TRBD2 (6 bases). Trimming stripped 0 bases from V and 10 bases from J, with 13 bases between. The CDR3 covers 14 residues. Per the germline V gene, CDR1 is SGHDT and CDR2 is YYEEEE. The CDR3 DNA reads as TGTGCCAGCAGCTTGGTCAGTTCACTAGCGGAGCTGTTTTTT. This sequence encodes CASSLVSSLAELFF. The full variable domain, its missing parts supplied by reference TRBV5-6 and TRBJ2-2, is DAGVTQSPTHLIKTRGQQVTLRCSPKSGHDTVSWYQQALGQGPQFIFQYYEEEERQRGNFPDRFSGHQFPNYSSELNVNALLLGDSALYLCASSLVSSLAELFFGEGSRLTVL.

This chain links TRBV4-3 with TRBJ2-3; 9 bases agree with TRBD2. CDR3 length: 17 residues. Germline assignment: CDR1 LGHNA and CDR2 YSLEER. Trimming removed 0 bases from V and 4 bases from J; junction bases left unmatched: 8. The CDR3 DNA is TGCGCCAGCAGCCAAGATGTTGGGGCGGGGGGGTCAGATACGCAGTATTTT. This sequence encodes CASSQDVGAGGSDTQYF.

This clone appeared a few times. Other nucleotide sequences in the sample specify the same CDR3. The chain links TRBV12-3 or TRBV12-4 to TRBJ1-5; D gene unclear. The CDR3 consists of 12 residues. V shed 1 base and J shed 7 bases, with 5 bases lying between them. CDR3 sequence: CASSLGQQPQHF. The CDR3 region has the DNA TGTGCCAGCAGTTTAGGTCAACAGCCCCAGCATTTT.